This TCR beta chain is drawn from a study of cytomegalovirus exposure and HLA in healthy donors. Overall study results and limits: Reportedly, diagnosis of cytomegalovirus status by the classifier showed high specificity and sensitivity.

60 Vbeta and 13 Jbeta primers were used in PCR. Profiling relied on immunoSEQ multiplex PCR, and the TCRdb table lists in-frame clones only, not all of them. The data contain about 200,000 clones, 70% to 85% of them singletons. Donors were nominally healthy when sampled, though unrecorded immune exposures were likely. A word on this clone: Its antigen is undetermined.

Sample: PBMCs. The clonotype was recovered from a male donor in good health and CMV-seronegative.

CDR3 sequence reads: CASSQKPGTEAFF. In DNA form, the CDR3 reads TGTGCCAGCAGCCAAAAACCAGGGACTGAAGCTTTCTTT. This chain links TRBV14 with TRBJ1-1, with D tentatively TRBD1 (5 bases). Trimming left V 2 bases short and J 5 bases short, with 9 bases between. The germline CDR1 and CDR2 sequences are SGHDN and FVKESK. The CDR3 totals 13 residues.